The 5 T cell receptor beta chains below were found in one sample sequenced in a study of T cell repertoires in cytomegalovirus infection. TCRdb processed the reads anew with MiXCR; each CDR3 protein has one entry. The sample includes roughly 500,000 distinct CDR3 sequences, 10% to 12% seen only once; the top ten take 9.5% to 13%. Source material: PBMCs. The receptor source for this set is a human donor in good health (CMV status not recorded). Some clones in this sample may be carry-over from other donors' samples.

This clonotype was recorded many times. The CDR3 bases are TGTGCCATCAGTGAGTCGAGCAGGACGGACACCGGGGAGCTGTTTTTT. It yields the protein CAISESSRTDTGELFF. The rearrangement links TRBV10-3 to TRBJ2-2; D uncertain. The CDR3 is 16 residues long. Germline CDR1 is ENHRY and CDR2 is SYGVKD. Trimming removed 0 bases from V and 3 bases from J, with 11 bases in between.

This clonotype was observed many times. The chain employs TRBV5-4 and TRBJ1-2; 7 nucleotides agree with TRBD1. There are 14 residues in the CDR3. Germline V gene sequence: CDR1 SGHNT, CDR2 YYREEE (reference sequence). V trimming: 0 bases; J trimming: 4 bases; junction bases outside the gene matches: 3. CDR3 sequence reads: CASSLETGIYGYTF. CDR3 bases: TGTGCCAGCAGCTTGGAGACAGGGATCTATGGCTACACCTTC.

This clonotype was seen ten or more times. This chain links TRBV6-1 with TRBJ2-3; 8 nucleotides align to TRBD1. Unmatched junction bases numbered 6, after V lost 6 bases and J lost 1 base. Germline values: CDR1 MNHNS, CDR2 SASEGT. This CDR3 contains 15 residues. CDR3: CASRPQGAGTDTQYF. CDR3 DNA sequence: TGTGCCAGCAGGCCTCAGGGGGCGGGCACAGATACGCAGTATTTT.

This clonotype was counted ten times or more. CDR3 protein: CSAGTGGWKPEAFF. DNA of the CDR3: TGCAGTGCAGGGACAGGGGGTTGGAAACCTGAAGCTTTCTTT. This chain uses TRBV20-1 with TRBJ1-1; 11 bases map to TRBD1. The germline V gene has CDR1 DFQATT and CDR2 SNEGSKA (reference sequence). The junction had 9 bases not matched to a gene; V was cut back by 6 bases and J by 6 bases. The CDR3 is made up of 14 amino acids.

This clonotype was observed many times. J is TRBJ2-2 and V is TRBV28; no firm D call. Germline lookup yields CDR1 MDHEN and CDR2 SYDVKM. Trimming pared 3 bases from V and 6 bases from J, leaving 14 bases between. This CDR3 region has 15 residues. Here the CDR3 reads CASSFASLGSGELFF. The CDR3 DNA reads TGTGCCAGCAGTTTCGCCTCCTTGGGATCCGGGGAGCTGTTTTTT.